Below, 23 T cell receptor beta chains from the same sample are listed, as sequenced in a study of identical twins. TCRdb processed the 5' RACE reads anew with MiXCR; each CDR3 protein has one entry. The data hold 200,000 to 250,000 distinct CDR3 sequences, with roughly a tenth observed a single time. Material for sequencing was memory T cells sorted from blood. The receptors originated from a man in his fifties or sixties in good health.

The CDR3 nucleotides are TGTGCCAGCAGCCAAGATTTCTGGACTAGCGGGGGGCCTAGCACAGATACGCAGTATTTT. Protein product: CASSQDFWTSGGPSTDTQYF. J is TRBJ2-3 and V is TRBV14; 14 bases agree with TRBD2. With 0 bases clipped from V and 0 bases from J, the junction kept 8 bases outside the gene matches. The CDR3 has 20 amino acids. Germline loops: CDR1 SGHDN, CDR2 FVKESK.

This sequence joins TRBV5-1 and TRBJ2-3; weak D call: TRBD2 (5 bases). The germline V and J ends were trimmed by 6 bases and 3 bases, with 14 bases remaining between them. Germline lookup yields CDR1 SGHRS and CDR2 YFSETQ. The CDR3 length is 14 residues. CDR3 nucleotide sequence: TGCGCCAGCACCAAGGAAAGGAGGACAGATACGCAGTATTTT. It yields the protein CASTKERRTDTQYF.

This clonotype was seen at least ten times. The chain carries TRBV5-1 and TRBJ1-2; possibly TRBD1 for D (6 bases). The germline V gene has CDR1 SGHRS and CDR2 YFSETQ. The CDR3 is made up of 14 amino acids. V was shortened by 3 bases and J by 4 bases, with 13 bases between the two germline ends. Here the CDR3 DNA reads TGCGCCAGCAGCTCCGAACAGGGATCCTATGGCTACACCTTC. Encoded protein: CASSSEQGSYGYTF.

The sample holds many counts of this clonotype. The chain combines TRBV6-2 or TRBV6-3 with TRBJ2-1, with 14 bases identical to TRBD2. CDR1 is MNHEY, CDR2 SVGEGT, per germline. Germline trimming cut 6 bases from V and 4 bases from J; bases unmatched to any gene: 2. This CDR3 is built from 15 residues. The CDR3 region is CASRGTSGRYNEQFF. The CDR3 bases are TGTGCCAGCAGGGGGACTAGCGGGAGATACAATGAGCAGTTCTTC.

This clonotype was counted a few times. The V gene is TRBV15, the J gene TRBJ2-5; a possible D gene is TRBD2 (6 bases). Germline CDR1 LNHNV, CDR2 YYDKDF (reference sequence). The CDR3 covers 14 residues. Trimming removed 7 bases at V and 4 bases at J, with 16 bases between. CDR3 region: CATMSPPEGETQYF. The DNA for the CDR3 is TGTGCCACCATGTCGCCCCCGGAGGGAGAGACCCAGTACTTC.

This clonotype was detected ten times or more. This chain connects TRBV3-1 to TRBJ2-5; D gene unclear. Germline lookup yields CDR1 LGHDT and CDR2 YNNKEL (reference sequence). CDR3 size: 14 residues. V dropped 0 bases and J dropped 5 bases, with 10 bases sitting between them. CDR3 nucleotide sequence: TGTGCCAGCAGCCAAGATTCCAAGAGGGAGACCCAGTACTTC. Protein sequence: CASSQDSKRETQYF.

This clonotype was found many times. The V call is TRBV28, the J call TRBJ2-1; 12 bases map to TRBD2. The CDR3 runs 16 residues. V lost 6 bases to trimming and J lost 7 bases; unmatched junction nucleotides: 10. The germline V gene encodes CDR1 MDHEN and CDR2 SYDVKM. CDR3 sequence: CASSPMTSGGVNEQFF. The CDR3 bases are TGTGCCAGCAGCCCCATGACTAGCGGGGGTGTGAATGAGCAGTTCTTC.

The CDR3 DNA sequence: TGTGCCATCCGCCCCCCGCGGGGCACTAGCGGGAGGGTTAAGAACACCGGGGAGCTGTTTTTT. It specifies CAIRPPRGTSGRVKNTGELFF. This sequence joins TRBV11-2 and TRBJ2-2; TRBD2 matches 13 bases. This CDR3 is built from 21 residues. The germline V gene has CDR1 SGHAT and CDR2 FQNNGV. The trim removed 10 bases at V and 1 base at J, leaving 21 bases unmatched.

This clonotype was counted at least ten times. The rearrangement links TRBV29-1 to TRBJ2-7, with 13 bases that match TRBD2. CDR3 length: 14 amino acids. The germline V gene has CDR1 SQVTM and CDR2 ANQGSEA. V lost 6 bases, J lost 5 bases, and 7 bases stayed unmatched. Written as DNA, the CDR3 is TGCAGCGTGGACACCGGGACTAGCGGGGACGAGCAGTACTTC. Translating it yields CSVDTGTSGDEQYF.

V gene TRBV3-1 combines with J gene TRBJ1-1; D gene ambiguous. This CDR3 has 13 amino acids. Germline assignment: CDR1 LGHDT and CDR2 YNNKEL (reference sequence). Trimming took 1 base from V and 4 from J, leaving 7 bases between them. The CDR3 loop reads CASSQVAGTEAFF. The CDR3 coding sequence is TGTGCCAGCAGCCAAGTTGCGGGCACTGAAGCTTTCTTT.

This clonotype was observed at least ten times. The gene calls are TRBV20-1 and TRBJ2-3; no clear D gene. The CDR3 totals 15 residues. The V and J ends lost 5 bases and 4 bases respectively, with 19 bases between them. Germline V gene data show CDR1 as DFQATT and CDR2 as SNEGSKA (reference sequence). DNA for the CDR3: TGCAGTGCTGGAGTGGCGCAAAGGGTCCCAGATACGCAGTATTTT. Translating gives CSAGVAQRVPDTQYF.

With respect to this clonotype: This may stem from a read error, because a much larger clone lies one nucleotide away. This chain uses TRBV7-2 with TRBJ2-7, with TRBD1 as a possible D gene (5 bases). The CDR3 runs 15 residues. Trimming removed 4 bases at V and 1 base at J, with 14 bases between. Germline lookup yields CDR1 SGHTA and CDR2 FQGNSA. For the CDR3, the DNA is TGTGCCAGCAGCTCCCCCCTCCAGGGATCCTACGAGCAGTACTTC. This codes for CASSSPLQGSYEQYF.

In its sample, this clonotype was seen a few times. In DNA, the CDR3 is TGTGCCAGCACGACTAGCGGGGGGACCACTAGCACAGATACGCAGTATTTT. It is translated as CASTTSGGTTSTDTQYF. The chain has TRBV27 and TRBJ2-3; 13 bases agree with TRBD2. The ends lost 7 bases at V and 0 bases at J; junction bases unmatched: 7. Looked up from germline, CDR1 is MNHEY and CDR2 is SMNVEV (reference sequence). This CDR3 has 17 residues.

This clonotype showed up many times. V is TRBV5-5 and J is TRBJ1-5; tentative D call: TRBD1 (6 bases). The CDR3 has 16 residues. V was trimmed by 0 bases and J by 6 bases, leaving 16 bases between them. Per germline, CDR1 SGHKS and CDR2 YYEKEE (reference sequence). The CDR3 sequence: CASSLGGGARAQPQHF. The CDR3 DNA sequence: TGTGCCAGCAGCTTGGGAGGGGGGGCCAGGGCTCAGCCCCAGCATTTT.

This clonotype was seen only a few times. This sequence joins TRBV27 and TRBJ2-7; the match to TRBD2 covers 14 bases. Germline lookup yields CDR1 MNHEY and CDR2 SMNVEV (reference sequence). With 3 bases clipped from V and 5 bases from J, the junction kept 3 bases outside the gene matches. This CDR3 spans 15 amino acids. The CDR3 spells CASSFGLAGGHEQYF. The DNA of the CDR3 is TGTGCCAGCAGTTTCGGACTAGCGGGAGGTCACGAGCAGTACTTC.

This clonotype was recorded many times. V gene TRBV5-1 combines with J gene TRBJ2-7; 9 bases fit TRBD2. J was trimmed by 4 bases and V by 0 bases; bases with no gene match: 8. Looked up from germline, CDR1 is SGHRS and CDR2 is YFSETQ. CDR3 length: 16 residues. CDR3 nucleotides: TGCGCCAGCAGCTTGGAGTTGGGACTAGCATCATACGAGCAGTACTTC. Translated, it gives CASSLELGLASYEQYF. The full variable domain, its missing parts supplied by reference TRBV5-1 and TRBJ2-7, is KAGVTQTPRYLIKTRGQQVTLSCSPISGHRSVSWYQQTPGQGLQFLFEYFSETQRNKGNFPGRFSGRQFSNSRSEMNVSTLELGDSALYLCASSLELGLASYEQYFGPGTRLTVT.

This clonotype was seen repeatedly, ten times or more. CDR3 in amino acids: CASSLNPGSNTEAFF. In DNA, the CDR3 is TGTGCCAGCAGCTTAAATCCGGGTTCCAACACTGAAGCTTTCTTT. The V call is TRBV7-3, the J call TRBJ1-1; no clear D gene. The germline V and J ends were trimmed by 1 base and 2 bases, with 11 bases remaining between them. The CDR3 has 15 amino acids. From germline, CDR1 is SGHTA and CDR2 FQGTGA.

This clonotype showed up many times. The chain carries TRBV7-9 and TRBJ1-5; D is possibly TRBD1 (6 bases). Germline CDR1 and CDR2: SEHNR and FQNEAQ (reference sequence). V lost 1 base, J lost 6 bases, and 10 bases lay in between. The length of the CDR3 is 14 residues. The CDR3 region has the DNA TGTGCCAGCAGCTTAGAGGGGGGAGTTCAGCCCCAGCATTTT. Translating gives CASSLEGGVQPQHF.

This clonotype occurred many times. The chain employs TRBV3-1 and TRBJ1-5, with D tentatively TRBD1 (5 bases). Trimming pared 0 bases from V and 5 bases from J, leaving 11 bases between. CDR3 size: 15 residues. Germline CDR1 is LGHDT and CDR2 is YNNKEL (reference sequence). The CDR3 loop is CASSQEQAGYQPQHF. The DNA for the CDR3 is TGTGCCAGCAGCCAAGAGCAGGCAGGGTATCAGCCCCAGCATTTT.

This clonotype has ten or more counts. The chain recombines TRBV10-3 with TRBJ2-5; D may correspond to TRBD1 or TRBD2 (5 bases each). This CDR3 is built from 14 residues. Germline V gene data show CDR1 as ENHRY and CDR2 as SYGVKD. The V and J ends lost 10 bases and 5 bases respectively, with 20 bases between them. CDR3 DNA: TGTGCCACTTCAGACCGGTCTGGGGGTGAGACCCAGTACTTC. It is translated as CATSDRSGGETQYF.

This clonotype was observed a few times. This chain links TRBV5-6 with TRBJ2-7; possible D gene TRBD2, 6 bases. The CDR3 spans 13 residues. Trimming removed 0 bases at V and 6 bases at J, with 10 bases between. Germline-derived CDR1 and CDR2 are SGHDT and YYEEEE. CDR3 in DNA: TGTGCCAGCAGCTTGGGGGCCGGGAGCGAGCAGTACTTC. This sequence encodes CASSLGAGSEQYF.

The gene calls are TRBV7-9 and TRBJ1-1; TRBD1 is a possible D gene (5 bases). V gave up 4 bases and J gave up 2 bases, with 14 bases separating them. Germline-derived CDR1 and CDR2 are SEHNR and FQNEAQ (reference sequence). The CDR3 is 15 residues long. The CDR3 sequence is CASSSPVTDNTEAFF. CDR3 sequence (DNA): TGTGCCAGCAGCTCTCCCGTGACAGATAACACTGAAGCTTTCTTT.

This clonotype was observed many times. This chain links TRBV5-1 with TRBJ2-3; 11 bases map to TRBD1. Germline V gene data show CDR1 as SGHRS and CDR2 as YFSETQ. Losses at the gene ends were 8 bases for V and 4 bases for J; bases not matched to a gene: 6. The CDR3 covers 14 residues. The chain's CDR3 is CASGGQGAPDTQYF. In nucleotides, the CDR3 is TGCGCCAGTGGAGGACAGGGGGCCCCAGATACGCAGTATTTT.